This TCR beta chain comes out of a study of CD8+ T cells in alopecia areata. On the study more broadly: Tofacitinib ran 6 to 18 months, followed by 6 months off drug.

Germline-derived CDR1 and CDR2 are LNHNV and YYDKDF (reference sequence). There are 12 residues in the CDR3. Trimming took off 3 bases at V and 8 bases at J, with 9 bases between the two ends. As for treatment: oral pan-JAK inhibitor, 5-10 mg twice daily. Sorting separated CD4+ and CD8+ T cells out of PBMCs. Extraction and reverse transcription of RNA yielded cDNA as the sequencing template. The repertoire was sequenced with immunoSEQ multiplex PCR; TCRdb's copy has only in-frame clones and lacks some. The table lists approximately 180,000 clones, roughly 60% of them singletons. The chain combines TRBV15 with TRBJ2-3, with D possibly matching TRBD2 (5 bases). This clonotype was sampled from a human donor with alopecia areata. The input for sequencing was CD4+ T cells sorted from blood, taken at week 24, from a patient treated with tofacitinib. CDR3 nucleotides: TGTGCCACCAGCAGGGCTGAGGGTACGCAGTATTTT. Translating it yields CATSRAEGTQYF.